The 5 T cell receptor beta chains below all came from one sample that was sequenced in a study of Graves' ophthalmopathy and Graves' hyperthyroidism. RNA transcripts were the source from which TCR beta CDR3 regions were amplified. Scientists carried out first-round RT-PCR using HTBI primers and then a second-round multiplex PCR. TCRdb reprocessed the multiplex PCR reads via MiXCR and lists one record per CDR3 protein. The sample lists roughly 380,000 distinct CDR3 sequences; 15% were seen once. Source material: peripheral blood. The origin of the receptors is a woman between 18 and 29 years old with stable Graves' hyperthyroidism.

The rearrangement links TRBV19 to TRBJ2-5; possible D gene TRBD1, 5 bases. CDR1 LNHDA and CDR2 SQIVND come from the germline V gene (reference sequence). CDR3 size: 14 residues. V lost 3 bases and J lost 8, with 16 bases in between. In DNA, the CDR3 is TGTGCCAGTAGTATGGTGGGGCAGAAGCATACCCAGTACTTC. This codes for CASSMVGQKHTQYF.

A word on this clonotype: This may be a read error: a much more frequent sequence differs by one nucleotide. V gene TRBV12-3 or TRBV12-4 combines with J gene TRBJ2-2; perhaps TRBD2 as D (5 bases). The CDR3 contains 14 residues. The CDR3 sequence is CASSFFGGTGELCF. The DNA of the CDR3 is TGTGCCAGCAGTTTTTTCGGCGGCACCGGGGAGCTGTGTTTT.

This chain joins TRBV5-6 and TRBJ1-1, with D perhaps matching TRBD1 (6 bases). CDR1 SGHDT and CDR2 YYEEEE come from the germline V gene. CDR3 length: 16 residues. Trimming took off 5 bases at V and 4 bases at J, with 21 bases between the two ends. The CDR3 sequence is CASSPDPTGWSTEAFF. CDR3 nucleotides: TGTGCCAGCAGTCCCGACCCAACAGGGTGGAGCACTGAAGCTTTCTTT.

J is TRBJ1-1 and V is TRBV7-3; D not certain. CDR3 length: 15 amino acids. The germline CDR1 and CDR2 sequences are SGHTA and FQGTGA. V dropped 3 bases and J dropped 0 bases, with 11 bases sitting between them. Here the CDR3 reads CASSFRLALNTEAFF. The CDR3 DNA is TGTGCCAGCAGCTTTCGCTTAGCTCTGAACACTGAAGCTTTCTTT.

This clonotype has ten or more counts. The chain has TRBV7-6 and TRBJ1-1; TRBD1 might be the D (6 bases). V gave up 5 bases and J gave up 1 base, with 8 bases separating them. CDR3 length equals 13 residues. Germline CDR1 is SGHVS and CDR2 is FNYEAQ. The CDR3 DNA sequence: TGTGCCAGCAGCCAGGGGAAGAACACTGAAGCTTTCTTT. Its protein product is CASSQGKNTEAFF. Based on the CDR3 plus reference TRBV7-6 and TRBJ1-1, the full variable domain is GAGVSQSPRYKVTKRGQDVALRCDPISGHVSLYWYRQALGQGPEFLTYFNYEAQQDKSGLPNDRFSAERPEGSISTLTIQRTEQRDSAMYRCASSQGKNTEAFFGQGTRLTVV.